The rows below give T cell receptor beta chains drawn from one sample of a study of Ad26.COV2.S vaccination and SARS-CoV-2 variants. TCRdb's table, derived via immunoSEQ multiplex PCR, lists solely in-frame clones and lacks some. This sample has 300,000 to 400,000 clones, with 85% to 90% found just once. The sample in question was peripheral blood, obtained in a trial of Ad26.COV2.S vaccine versus placebo. Receptor source: a person aged 18 to 65 who received the Ad26.COV2.S COVID-19 vaccine or a placebo. The CDR3 runs from the conserved cysteine through the conserved F or W. Fields, in order: D gene, clone size, V gene, J gene, CDR3 protein, CDR3 DNA. A D gene is named only where the DNA matches it firmly. Clone size is stated in some rows and not others, as once, few, many or a class when expanded.

-,-,TRBV18,TRBJ2-5,CASSPTSLQETQYF,TGTGCCAGCTCACCCACCAGCCTGCAAGAGACCCAGTACTTC
-,-,TRBV4-1,TRBJ1-2,CVSSQDLRIGEDYGYTF,TGCGTCAGCAGCCAAGATCTCCGGATTGGGGAGGACTATGGCTACACCTTC
-,-,TRBV10-3,TRBJ2-3,CAISGSWRPSTDTQYF,TGTGCCATCAGTGGATCTTGGAGGCCTAGCACAGATACGCAGTATTTT
TRBD1,-,TRBV10-3,TRBJ1-5,CAIRGEGANQPQHF,TGTGCCATCAGAGGCGAGGGGGCCAATCAGCCCCAGCATTTT
-,-,TRBV7-8,TRBJ1-5,CASSPPPGTGVGNQPQHF,TGTGCCAGCAGCCCGCCCCCGGGCACGGGGGTAGGCAATCAGCCCCAGCATTTT
TRBD2,once,TRBV7-6,TRBJ2-3,CASSLELAGADTQYF,TGTGCCAGCAGCTTAGAACTAGCGGGTGCAGATACGCAGTATTTT
-,-,TRBV19,TRBJ1-2,CASRYGAIDYGYTF,TGTGCCAGTAGGTATGGAGCGATTGACTATGGCTACACCTTC
-,-,TRBV28,TRBJ2-1,CASSSKDRDNEQFF,TGTGCCAGCAGTTCAAAAGACCGGGACAATGAGCAGTTCTTC
-,-,TRBV28,TRBJ2-1,CASRDANNEQFF,TGTGCCAGCAGAGACGCTAACAATGAGCAGTTCTTC
TRBD1,once,TRBV7-6,TRBJ2-2,CASSLNSQGAYGELFF,TGTGCCAGCAGCTTAAATTCCCAGGGGGCTTACGGGGAGCTGTTTTTT
-,-,TRBV7-2,TRBJ2-7,CASSSQGFSYEQYF,TGTGCCAGCAGCTCACAGGGATTCTCCTACGAGCAGTACTTC
-,-,TRBV18,TRBJ2-6,CASSPPRGDSGANVLTF,TGTGCCAGCTCACCACCGAGGGGAGACTCTGGGGCCAACGTCCTGACTTTC
TRBD1,-,TRBV19,TRBJ1-5,CASSMAAGGGGNQPQHF,TGTGCCAGTAGTATGGCGGCAGGGGGCGGAGGTAATCAGCCCCAGCATTTT
TRBD1,-,TRBV29-1,TRBJ1-3,CSVSGGTYSGNTIYF,TGCAGCGTGTCAGGGGGAACCTACTCTGGAAACACCATATATTTT
-,-,TRBV9,TRBJ1-2,CASQGNYGYTF,TGTGCCAGCCAGGGCAACTATGGCTACACCTTC
-,-,TRBV19,TRBJ1-6,CASRAGQGMRSPLHF,TGTGCCAGTAGAGCGGGGCAGGGGATGAGGTCACCCCTCCACTTT
-,-,TRBV4-1,TRBJ1-2,CASSQDQQGFYGYTF,TGCGCCAGCAGCCAAGATCAACAGGGCTTCTATGGCTACACCTTC
-,-,TRBV27,TRBJ2-7,CASSLTGSYEQYF,TGTGCCAGCAGTTTAACTGGGTCCTACGAGCAGTACTTC
TRBD1,-,TRBV19,TRBJ1-4,CASRTTGVTNEKLFF,TGTGCCAGTAGGACGACAGGGGTTACTAATGAAAAACTGTTTTTT
TRBD1,-,TRBV4-1,TRBJ2-5,CASSQGQGSQYF,TGCGCCAGCAGCCAAGGACAGGGTTCGCAGTACTTC
TRBD1,-,TRBV2,TRBJ2-1,CAGGRGQGRDEQFF,TGTGCCGGAGGACGGGGACAGGGGCGGGATGAGCAGTTCTTC
-,-,TRBV15,TRBJ1-6,CATSRDSGGSNSPLHF,TGTGCCACCAGCAGAGATAGTGGGGGTTCTAATTCACCCCTCCACTTT
TRBD1,few,TRBV5-1,TRBJ1-1,CASSSVYRGPNTEAFF,TGCGCCAGCAGCTCCGTATACAGGGGCCCGAACACTGAAGCTTTCTTT
TRBD1,-,TRBV3-1/TRBV3-2,TRBJ2-5,CASSHRQGQETQYF,TGTGCCAGCAGCCATAGACAGGGTCAAGAGACCCAGTACTTC
TRBD1,-,TRBV6-2/TRBV6-3,TRBJ1-4,CASSPYVTGGPTNEKLFF,TGTGCCAGCAGCCCTTATGTGACAGGGGGCCCAACTAATGAAAAACTGTTTTTT
-,-,TRBV5-1,TRBJ2-7,CASSLRGTPTYEQYF,TGCGCCAGCAGCTTGCGAGGGACACCGACCTACGAGCAGTACTTC
TRBD1,-,TRBV5-1,TRBJ2-5,CASSLEGTGQETQYF,TGCGCCAGCAGCTTGGAAGGGACAGGGCAAGAGACCCAGTACTTC
-,once,TRBV14,TRBJ2-7,CASSQWTVNTYEQYF,TGTGCCAGCAGCCAGTGGACAGTGAATACCTACGAGCAGTACTTC
TRBD2,-,TRBV6-5,TRBJ2-7,CASSYSGSGAYEQYF,TGTGCCAGCAGTTACTCGGGTAGCGGGGCCTACGAGCAGTACTTC
TRBD1,-,TRBV5-4,TRBJ2-2,CASSLGGGQGRSGELFF,TGTGCCAGCAGCTTGGGCGGGGGACAGGGACGTTCCGGGGAGCTGTTTTTT
-,-,TRBV18,TRBJ1-5,CASLGDGDSNQPQHF,TGTGCCAGCTTAGGGGACGGCGATAGCAATCAGCCCCAGCATTTT
-,-,TRBV4-3,TRBJ2-7,CASSQRVSVSYEQYF,TGCGCCAGCAGCCAACGCGTCTCCGTTTCCTACGAGCAGTACTTC
-,-,TRBV25-1,TRBJ1-2,CASSDMKHYGYTF,TGTGCCAGCAGTGATATGAAACACTATGGCTACACCTTC